Presented here are 21 T cell receptor beta chains from one specimen sequenced in a study of shared clonotypes between healthy human individuals. Assay used: immunoSEQ multiplex PCR; TCRdb lists only in-frame clones, some missing. In the table there are fewer than 1.8 million clones, 98% of which are singletons. Sequencing used naive CD4+ T cells sorted from blood. The subset is: CD45RA+ positively selected. These receptor sequences come from a man aged 25 to 40 in good health.

The chain employs TRBV30 and TRBJ2-1; D call uncertain. The CDR3 covers 13 residues. V shed 5 bases and J shed 10 bases, with 18 bases lying between them. Germline V gene lookup returns CDR1 GTSNPN and CDR2 SVGIG (reference sequence). The CDR3 bases are TGTGCCTGGCAGACCCCAAGGTTGCGGGAGCAGTTCTTC. This sequence encodes CAWQTPRLREQFF.

The V and J genes are TRBV19 and TRBJ2-7, with TRBD1 as a possible D gene (5 bases). Germline assignment: CDR1 LNHDA and CDR2 SQIVND (reference sequence). V was clipped by 10 bases and J by 3 bases, with 13 bases between them. The CDR3 extends over 12 amino acids. The CDR3 DNA is TGTGCCACCGGCGACAGACTCTACGAGCAGTACTTC. The encoded protein is CATGDRLYEQYF.

This clone was seen more than once but under ten times. The chain carries TRBV9 and TRBJ1-1, with D possibly being TRBD1 (6 bases). This CDR3 region has 14 residues. In germline, CDR1 is SGDLS, CDR2 YYNGEE. The V end was cut by 2 bases, the J end by 6 bases, with 14 bases between. CDR3 amino acids: CASSVGTGLAEAFF. For the CDR3, the DNA is TGTGCCAGCAGCGTTGGTACAGGGCTGGCTGAAGCTTTCTTT. Based on the CDR3 plus reference TRBV9 and TRBJ1-1, the full variable domain is DSGVTQTPKHLITATGQRVTLRCSPRSGDLSVYWYQQSLDQGLQFLIQYYNGEERAKGNILERFSAQQFPDLHSELNLSSLELGDSALYFCASSVGTGLAEAFFGQGTRLTVV.

The chain recombines TRBV5-1 with TRBJ1-5; D not resolved. In germline, CDR1 is SGHRS, CDR2 YFSETQ. Trimming shortened V by 0 bases and J by 0 bases, and 16 bases separated the two germline ends. The CDR3 length is 18 residues. The CDR3: CASSLAPRRKNSNQPQHF. The CDR3 bases are TGCGCCAGCAGCTTGGCCCCGAGGAGGAAAAATAGCAATCAGCCCCAGCATTTT.

The chain has TRBV6-1 and TRBJ2-7; D not certain. CDR1 and CDR2 from the germline V gene are MNHNS and SASEGT. Trimming left V 2 bases short and J 0 bases short, with 5 bases between. This CDR3 is 13 amino acids long. This CDR3 reads CASSETISYEQYF. CDR3 nucleotides: TGTGCCAGCAGTGAAACTATCTCCTACGAGCAGTACTTC.

Concerning this clone: Other DNA variants within this sample encode the same CDR3. This chain connects TRBV14 to TRBJ2-7; D unclear. This CDR3 contains 12 residues. The V end lost 1 base, the J end lost 4 bases, and 5 bases lay between the germline ends. CDR1 is SGHDN and CDR2 is FVKESK in the germline V gene. The CDR3 is CASSQVGYEQYF. CDR3 DNA: TGTGCCAGCAGCCAAGTTGGGTACGAGCAGTACTTC.

This clone appeared once. This chain links TRBV30 with TRBJ1-4; D is uncertain. The germline V gene encodes CDR1 GTSNPN and CDR2 SVGIG (reference sequence). The CDR3 loop spans 15 amino acids. The V end was cut by 2 bases, the J end by 3 bases, with 13 bases between. The CDR3, as DNA: TGTGCCTGGAGTATGGTTCGCCGTCCTAATGAAAAACTGTTTTTT. Amino acids: CAWSMVRRPNEKLFF.

This chain connects TRBV4-1 to TRBJ1-4; 7 bases are a match to TRBD1. This CDR3 is 18 amino acids long. The germline V gene has CDR1 MGHRA and CDR2 YSYEKL. V shed 0 bases and J 3 bases; nucleotides not matched to a gene: 10. This CDR3 is CASSQDRLNRGPNEKLFF. CDR3 nucleotide sequence: TGCGCCAGCAGCCAAGATCGACTCAACAGGGGTCCTAATGAAAAACTGTTTTTT.

The genes are TRBV18 and TRBJ2-1; no definite D call. The CDR3 loop spans 17 amino acids. Between the trimmed V and J ends, which lost 1 base and 4 bases, there was a span of 17 bases. From germline, CDR1 is KGHSH and CDR2 LQKENI. The CDR3 reads CASSPRARSMGYNEQFF. The DNA of the CDR3 is TGTGCCAGCTCACCACGGGCTAGATCTATGGGTTACAATGAGCAGTTCTTC.

The chain has TRBV7-3 and TRBJ2-7; a weak D match, TRBD2 (5 bases). Trimming shortened V by 4 bases and J by 3 bases, and 10 bases separated the two germline ends. This CDR3 region has 13 residues. Germline values: CDR1 SGHTA, CDR2 FQGTGA. DNA of the CDR3: TGTGCCAGCAGCTCGGACTCGGGCTACGAGCAGTACTTC. Protein product: CASSSDSGYEQYF.

To note about this clone: Other DNA variants within this sample encode the same CDR3. The J gene is TRBJ2-2, the V gene TRBV5-1; D ambiguous. The CDR3 length is 12 residues. V lost 0 bases, J lost 7 bases, and 4 bases lay in between. From germline, CDR1 is SGHRS and CDR2 YFSETQ. The CDR3 spells CASSLGSGELFF. For the CDR3, the DNA is TGCGCCAGCAGCTTGGGCAGCGGGGAGCTGTTTTTT.

The rearrangement joins TRBV10-3 to TRBJ1-3; D is ambiguous. V was shortened by 10 bases and J by 6 bases, with 19 bases between the two germline ends. This CDR3 region has 14 residues. Germline CDR1 reads ENHRY; CDR2 reads SYGVKD. The CDR3 protein is CASTQTFEVNTIYF. The CDR3 DNA is TGTGCCAGCACACAGACTTTCGAAGTAAACACCATATATTTT.

Comment on this clone: One end of the junction fails to match germline, which may point to a read error. Other DNA sequences within the sample encode an identical CDR3. The chain couples TRBV18 to TRBJ1-5, with 7 bases aligning to TRBD1. This CDR3 is 14 amino acids long. Germline V lookup: CDR1 KGHSH, CDR2 LQKENI. Here the CDR3 reads CASSPQGSNQPQHF. The CDR3 DNA follows: TGTGCCAGCTCTCCACAGGGGAGCAATCAGCCCCAGCATTTT.

The V gene is TRBV5-1, the J gene TRBJ1-5; TRBD1 agrees at 10 bases. The CDR3 consists of 17 residues. Germline V gene lookup returns CDR1 SGHRS and CDR2 YFSETQ. J gave up 7 bases and V 0 bases, and 10 bases lay outside the gene matches. In nucleotides, the CDR3 is TGCGCCAGCAGCTTGGCTCGGGACAGGGGCCCAAGCCAGCCCCAGCATTTT. As protein: CASSLARDRGPSQPQHF.

This chain uses TRBV16 with TRBJ2-5, with no clear D. CDR3 size: 12 residues. From germline, CDR1 is KGHSY and CDR2 FQNENV. The ends were cut back, 2 bases at V and 5 bases at J, with 6 bases in the middle. CDR3 residues: CASSQTRETQYF. The CDR3 DNA follows: TGTGCCAGCAGCCAAACTCGCGAGACCCAGTACTTC.

The CDR3 DNA is TGCGCCAGCAGCCCACAGGGTCTCACCGGGGAGCTGTTTTTT. It is translated as CASSPQGLTGELFF. V is TRBV5-1 and J is TRBJ2-2; TRBD1 is a possible D gene (6 bases). The CDR3 loop spans 14 amino acids. The germline V gene encodes CDR1 SGHRS and CDR2 YFSETQ. The ends were cut back, 4 bases at V and 4 bases at J, with 11 bases in the middle.

The chain employs TRBV18 and TRBJ2-3; 8 positions agree with TRBD1. The V gene's germline CDR1 is KGHSH and CDR2 LQKENI. Trimming at V came to 4 bases and at J to 2 bases, leaving 2 bases not matched to a gene. CDR3 size: 14 residues. The CDR3 coding sequence is TGTGCCAGCTCACAGACAGGGGTCACAGATACGCAGTATTTT. Amino acids: CASSQTGVTDTQYF.

The chain combines TRBV2 with TRBJ2-3; D gene unclear. Trimming removed 6 bases at V and 6 bases at J, with 7 bases between. CDR1 and CDR2 (germline): SNHLY, FYNNEI. The CDR3 is 11 residues long. CDR3: CASRLLDTQYF. CDR3 nucleotides: TGTGCCAGCAGACTACTGGATACGCAGTATTTT.

The chain joins TRBV4-2 to TRBJ2-3; possible D gene TRBD2, 7 bases. CDR1 is LGHNA and CDR2 is YNFKEQ in the germline V gene. This CDR3 region has 15 residues. The V end was cut by 0 bases, the J end by 4 bases, with 11 bases between. CDR3 DNA sequence: TGTGCCAGCAGCCAAGAAAGGGGGGGTTCAGATACGCAGTATTTT. The encoded protein is CASSQERGGSDTQYF.

The chain is built from TRBV6-1 and TRBJ2-7; 7 nucleotides line up with TRBD1. The CDR3 totals 15 residues. Looked up from germline, CDR1 is MNHNS and CDR2 is SASEGT. Losses at the gene ends were 5 bases for V and 3 bases for J; bases not matched to a gene: 10. CDR3 protein: CASSLRQGRGYEQYF. In DNA form, the CDR3 reads TGTGCCAGCAGTCTTCGACAGGGAAGAGGCTACGAGCAGTACTTC.

The chain has TRBV6-1 and TRBJ2-7; tentatively, D is TRBD1 (5 bases). This CDR3 region has 14 residues. In germline, CDR1 is MNHNS, CDR2 SASEGT. V was clipped by 5 bases and J by 6 bases, with 17 bases between them. This chain's CDR3 is CASSLRGRFAEQYF. The DNA for the CDR3 is TGTGCCAGCAGTCTTAGGGGCCGCTTTGCCGAGCAGTACTTC.